This section outlines one T cell receptor beta chain sequence together with its context. Its antigen is currently not known. No quality values exist for individual bases; no much larger clone is one base distant. Trimming takes 1 base off V and 9 bases off J; junction bases not matched to a gene: 14. The CDR3 numbers 17 residues from cysteine through phenylalanine. Of all the DNA, just the CDR3 is kept, 51 bases in frame from base 1. The germline V gene specifies SGHRS as CDR1 and YFSETQ as CDR2. TCRbeta CDR3 regions were amplified from genomic DNA by means of the immunoSEQ Assay, a bias-controlled multiplex PCR. The authors processed their data as follows. Within the assay, amplification of reference gene primers was used to estimate how many nucleated cells each sample contained. To quantify the absolute abundance of each unique TCRbeta CDR3 rearrangement, sequence reads were collapsed and filtered. For each sample, productive Simpson clonality was calculated as the square root of Simpson's diversity index over productive rearrangements. Entries here come from immuneACCESS through TCRdb and include only in-frame sequences with V and J called. Some clones fail to appear in such tables; in the studies checked, an unresolved V gene covers under half of the shortfall, and the cause of the remainder is unknown. V, J and clone size reflect that table, while D and trimming were determined from the DNA. In this sample the table shows 350,000 or so clones, 88% of which occur a single time. Just over 1% of the sample rests with the top ten.

In the prospective study, participants were 18 to 89 years old, resided in about 25 geographic areas of the United States, and were enrolled through a virtual design. Cohort assignment in the prospective study relied on participant-reported clinical history from a screening survey and a study questionnaire. Exposed participants were defined as having been in contact with someone with a PCR-confirmed or clinician-diagnosed COVID-19 case within 2 weeks of study entry. Each participant in the prospective study had whole blood, serum and a nasopharyngeal or oropharyngeal swab collected by mobile phlebotomists. Over an approximately 2-month period, participants in the prospective study had the option of providing additional blood draws and questionnaires. Before DNA extraction, prospective study blood samples were shipped either frozen or at room temperature. The entry originates in a study of blood T cell repertoires in COVID-19 (dated by TCRdb to about 2020). For the wider study: Samples from collaborators originated in the United States, Italy and Spain and spanned both the acute and convalescent phases of COVID-19. Nearly every sample came with metadata listing a de-identified subject ID, COVID-19 status, age in years and sex. The repertoires were made available in a free public database intended to serve as a resource for research on the immune response to SARS-CoV-2. Where available, HLA class I and class II types were taken from metadata supplied by the sample provider and were not determined by assay-based typing. Subjects who had been exposed to COVID-19, were actively infected with it, or had recovered from it provided the deeply sampled blood TCRbeta repertoires that made up the dataset. Samples were obtained from the ongoing ImmuneRACE study (first 160 participants) and from approximately 1,200 subjects provided by 6 global collaborators. The material from the prospective study consisted of cDNA or gDNA derived from T cells, B-cell-depleted T cells, or PBMCs. What the research found in general, with its limitations: Clinical and demographic metadata were provided uncurated, with the amount varying by source and participant.

The sample comprised PBMCs or T cells enriched from blood (not recorded which). This clonotype was sampled from a woman in her 30s who had been exposed to COVID-19. Recombination linked TRBV5-1 to TRBJ2-1; 9 nucleotides in the junction match TRBD2. The sequence in DNA is TGCGCCAGCAGCTTGTTTTCTGCTAGCGGGACCGGGGGTGAGCAGTTCTTC. It specifies CASSLFSASGTGGEQFF.